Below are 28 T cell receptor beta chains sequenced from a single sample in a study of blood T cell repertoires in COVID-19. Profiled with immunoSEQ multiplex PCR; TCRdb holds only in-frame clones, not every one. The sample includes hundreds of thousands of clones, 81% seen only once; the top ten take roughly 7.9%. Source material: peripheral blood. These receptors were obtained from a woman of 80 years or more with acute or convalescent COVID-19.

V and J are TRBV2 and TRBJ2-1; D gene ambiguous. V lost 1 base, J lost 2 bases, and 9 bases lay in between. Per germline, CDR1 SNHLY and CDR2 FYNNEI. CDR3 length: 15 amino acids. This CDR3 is CASSEGRGAYNEQFF. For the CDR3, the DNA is TGTGCCAGCAGTGAAGGTCGCGGTGCCTACAATGAGCAGTTCTTC.

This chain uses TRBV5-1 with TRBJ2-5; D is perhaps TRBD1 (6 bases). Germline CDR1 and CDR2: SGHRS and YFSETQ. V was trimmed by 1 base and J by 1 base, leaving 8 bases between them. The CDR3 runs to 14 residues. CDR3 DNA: TGCGCCAGCAGCTTGCAGGGGTCCCAAGAGACCCAGTACTTC. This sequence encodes CASSLQGSQETQYF.

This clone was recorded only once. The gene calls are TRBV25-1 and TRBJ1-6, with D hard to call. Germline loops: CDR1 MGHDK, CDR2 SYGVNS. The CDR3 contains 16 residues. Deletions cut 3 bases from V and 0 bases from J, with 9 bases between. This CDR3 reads CASSEGGGSYNSPLHF. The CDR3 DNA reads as TGTGCCAGCAGTGAGGGAGGCGGCTCCTATAATTCACCCCTCCACTTT.

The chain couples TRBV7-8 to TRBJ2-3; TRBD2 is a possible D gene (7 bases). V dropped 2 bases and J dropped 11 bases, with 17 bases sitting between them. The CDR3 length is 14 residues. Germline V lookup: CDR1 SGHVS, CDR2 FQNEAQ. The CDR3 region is CASSLIAAGEGQYF. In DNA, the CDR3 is TGTGCCAGCAGCTTAATCGCAGCAGGGGAGGGGCAGTATTTT. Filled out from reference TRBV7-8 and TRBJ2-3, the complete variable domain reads GAGVSQSPRYKVAKRGQDVALRCDPISGHVSLFWYQQALGQGPEFLTYFQNEAQLDKSGLPSDRFFAERPEGSVSTLKIQRTQQEDSAVYLCASSLIAAGEGQYFGPGTRLTVL.

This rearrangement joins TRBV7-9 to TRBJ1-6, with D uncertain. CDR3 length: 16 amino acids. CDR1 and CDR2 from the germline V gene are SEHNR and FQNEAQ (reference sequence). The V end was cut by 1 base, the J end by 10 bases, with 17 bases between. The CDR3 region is CASSLDSGTGGSPLHF. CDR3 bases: TGTGCCAGCAGCTTAGACTCGGGCACCGGAGGGTCACCCCTCCACTTT.

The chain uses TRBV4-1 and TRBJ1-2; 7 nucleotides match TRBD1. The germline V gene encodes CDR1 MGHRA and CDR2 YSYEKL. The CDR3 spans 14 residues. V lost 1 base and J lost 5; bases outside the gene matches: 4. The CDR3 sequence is CASSQGGQAYGYTF. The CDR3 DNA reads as TGCGCCAGCAGCCAAGGTGGACAGGCATATGGCTACACCTTC.

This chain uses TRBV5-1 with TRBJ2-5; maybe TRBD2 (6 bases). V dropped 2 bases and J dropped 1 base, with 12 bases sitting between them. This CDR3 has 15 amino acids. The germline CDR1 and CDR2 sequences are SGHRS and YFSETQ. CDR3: CASSLNGGSQETQYF. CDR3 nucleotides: TGCGCCAGCAGCTTAAACGGAGGGAGCCAAGAGACCCAGTACTTC.

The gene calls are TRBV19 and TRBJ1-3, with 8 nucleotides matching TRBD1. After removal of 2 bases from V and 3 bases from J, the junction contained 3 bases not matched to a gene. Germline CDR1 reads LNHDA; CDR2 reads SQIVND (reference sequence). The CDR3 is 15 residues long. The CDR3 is CASSIQGAVGNTIYF. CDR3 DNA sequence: TGTGCCAGTAGTATACAGGGGGCAGTTGGAAACACCATATATTTT.

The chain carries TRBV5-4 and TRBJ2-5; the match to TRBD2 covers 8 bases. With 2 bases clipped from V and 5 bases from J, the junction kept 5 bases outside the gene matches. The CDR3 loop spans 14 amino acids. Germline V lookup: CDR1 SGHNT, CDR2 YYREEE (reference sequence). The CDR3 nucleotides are TGTGCCAGCAGCTTTCCGGGGGGGGAGGAGACCCAGTACTTC. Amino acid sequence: CASSFPGGEETQYF.

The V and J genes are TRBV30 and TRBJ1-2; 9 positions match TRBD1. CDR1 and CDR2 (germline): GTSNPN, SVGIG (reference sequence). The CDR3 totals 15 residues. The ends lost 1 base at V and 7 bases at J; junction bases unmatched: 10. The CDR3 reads CAWSEVGGTGPGYTF. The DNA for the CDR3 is TGTGCCTGGAGTGAGGTCGGGGGGACAGGGCCTGGCTACACCTTC.

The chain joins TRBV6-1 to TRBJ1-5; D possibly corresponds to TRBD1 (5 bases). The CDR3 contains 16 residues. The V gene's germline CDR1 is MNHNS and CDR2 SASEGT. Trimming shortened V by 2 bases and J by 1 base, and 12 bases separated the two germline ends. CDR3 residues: CASSELGQASNQPQHF. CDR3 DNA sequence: TGTGCCAGCAGTGAATTAGGACAAGCAAGCAATCAGCCCCAGCATTTT.

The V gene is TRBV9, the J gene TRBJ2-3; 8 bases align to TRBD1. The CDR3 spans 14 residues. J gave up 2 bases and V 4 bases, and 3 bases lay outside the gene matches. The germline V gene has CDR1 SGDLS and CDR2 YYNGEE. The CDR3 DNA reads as TGTGCCAGCAGCCCCCAGGGGGCCACAGATACGCAGTATTTT. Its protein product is CASSPQGATDTQYF.

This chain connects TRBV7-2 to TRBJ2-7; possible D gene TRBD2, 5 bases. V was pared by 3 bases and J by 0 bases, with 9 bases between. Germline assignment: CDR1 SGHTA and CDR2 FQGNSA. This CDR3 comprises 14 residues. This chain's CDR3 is CASSFTAVSYEQYF. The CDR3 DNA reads TGTGCCAGCAGCTTCACAGCGGTCTCCTACGAGCAGTACTTC.

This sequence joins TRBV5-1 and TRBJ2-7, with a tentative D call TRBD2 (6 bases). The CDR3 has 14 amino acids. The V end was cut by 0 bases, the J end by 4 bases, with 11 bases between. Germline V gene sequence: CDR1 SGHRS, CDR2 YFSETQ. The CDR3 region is CASSLVPGTYEQYF. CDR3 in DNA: TGCGCCAGCAGCTTGGTACCGGGGACTTACGAGCAGTACTTC. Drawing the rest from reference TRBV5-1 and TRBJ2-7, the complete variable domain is KAGVTQTPRYLIKTRGQQVTLSCSPISGHRSVSWYQQTPGQGLQFLFEYFSETQRNKGNFPGRFSGRQFSNSRSEMNVSTLELGDSALYLCASSLVPGTYEQYFGPGTRLTVT.

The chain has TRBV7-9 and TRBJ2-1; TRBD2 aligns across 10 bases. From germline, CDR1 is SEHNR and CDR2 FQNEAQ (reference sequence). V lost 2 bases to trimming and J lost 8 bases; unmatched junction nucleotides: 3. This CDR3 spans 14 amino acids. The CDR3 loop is CASSLPLAGDEQFF. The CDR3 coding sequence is TGTGCCAGCAGCTTACCCCTAGCGGGAGATGAGCAGTTCTTC.

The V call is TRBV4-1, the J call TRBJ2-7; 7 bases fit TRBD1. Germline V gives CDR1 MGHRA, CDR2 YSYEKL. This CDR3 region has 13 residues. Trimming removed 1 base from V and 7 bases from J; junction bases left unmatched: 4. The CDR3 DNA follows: TGCGCCAGCAGCCAAGTTGGCAGGGGGGAGCAGTACTTC. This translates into CASSQVGRGEQYF.

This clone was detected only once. The CDR3 region has the DNA TGCAGCGTGGGGCATCATAATGAAAAACTGTTTTTT. This encodes CSVGHHNEKLFF. This chain joins TRBV29-1 and TRBJ1-4, with D perhaps TRBD1 (5 bases). The CDR3 is made up of 12 amino acids. Germline V lookup: CDR1 SQVTM, CDR2 ANQGSEA. V was cut by 6 bases and J by 4 bases, with 9 bases left in between.

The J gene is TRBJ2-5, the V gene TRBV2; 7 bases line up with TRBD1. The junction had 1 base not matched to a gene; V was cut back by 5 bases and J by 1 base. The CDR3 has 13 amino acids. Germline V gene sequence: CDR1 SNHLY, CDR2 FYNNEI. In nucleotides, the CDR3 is TGTGCCAGCAGTTGGGACAGCCAAGAGACCCAGTACTTC. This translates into CASSWDSQETQYF.

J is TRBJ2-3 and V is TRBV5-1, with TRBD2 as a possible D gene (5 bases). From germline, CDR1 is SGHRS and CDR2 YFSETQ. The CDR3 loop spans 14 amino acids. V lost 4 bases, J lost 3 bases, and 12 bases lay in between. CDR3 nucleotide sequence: TGCGCCAGCAGCCCAAACGGGATTACAGATACGCAGTATTTT. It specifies CASSPNGITDTQYF.

CDR3 sequence: CASSLGPLAYEQYF. DNA for the CDR3: TGTGCCAGCAGCTTGGGGCCCCTAGCCTACGAGCAGTACTTC. The V gene is TRBV5-6, the J gene TRBJ2-7; D gene ambiguous. V lost 0 bases to trimming and J lost 2 bases, with 9 bases between them. Germline V gene data show CDR1 as SGHDT and CDR2 as YYEEEE. The length of the CDR3 is 14 residues.

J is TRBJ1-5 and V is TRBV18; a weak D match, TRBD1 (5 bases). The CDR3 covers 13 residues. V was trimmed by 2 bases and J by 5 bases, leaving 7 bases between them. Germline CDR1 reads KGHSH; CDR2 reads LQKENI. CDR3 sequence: CASSPDSDQPQHF. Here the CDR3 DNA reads TGTGCCAGCTCACCAGACAGCGATCAGCCCCAGCATTTT.

This CDR3 reads CASSYYKLSTDTQYF. In DNA form, the CDR3 reads TGTGCCAGCAGTTACTATAAGCTTAGCACAGATACGCAGTATTTT. V is TRBV6-5 and J is TRBJ2-3, with D unresolved. Trimming left V 1 base short and J 0 bases short, with 8 bases between. Germline CDR1 MNHEY, CDR2 SVGAGI. This CDR3 spans 15 amino acids.

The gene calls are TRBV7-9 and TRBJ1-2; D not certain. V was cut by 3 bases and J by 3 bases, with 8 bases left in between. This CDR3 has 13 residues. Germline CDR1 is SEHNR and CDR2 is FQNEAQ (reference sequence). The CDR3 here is CASSLEGYYGYTF. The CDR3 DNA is TGTGCCAGCAGCTTGGAGGGTTACTATGGCTACACCTTC.

This CDR3 is CASSQPGSYEQYF. The CDR3 bases are TGTGCCAGCAGCCAACCAGGTTCCTACGAGCAGTACTTC. The V call is TRBV4-2, the J call TRBJ2-7, with D uncertain. Germline values: CDR1 LGHNA, CDR2 YNFKEQ. The CDR3 is 13 residues long. The germline V and J ends were trimmed by 2 bases and 1 base, with 6 bases remaining between them.

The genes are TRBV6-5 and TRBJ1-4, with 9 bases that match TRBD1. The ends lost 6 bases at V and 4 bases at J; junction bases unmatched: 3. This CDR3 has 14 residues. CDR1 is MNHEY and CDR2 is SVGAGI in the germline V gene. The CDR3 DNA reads TGTGCCAGCAGGACAGGGGGGGATAATGAAAAACTGTTTTTT. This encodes CASRTGGDNEKLFF.

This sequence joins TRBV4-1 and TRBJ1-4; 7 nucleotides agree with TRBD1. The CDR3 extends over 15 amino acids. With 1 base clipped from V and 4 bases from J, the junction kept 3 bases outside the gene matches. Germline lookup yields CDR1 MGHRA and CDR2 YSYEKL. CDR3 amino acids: CASSQVGQINEKLFF. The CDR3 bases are TGCGCCAGCAGCCAAGTGGGACAGATTAATGAAAAACTGTTTTTT.

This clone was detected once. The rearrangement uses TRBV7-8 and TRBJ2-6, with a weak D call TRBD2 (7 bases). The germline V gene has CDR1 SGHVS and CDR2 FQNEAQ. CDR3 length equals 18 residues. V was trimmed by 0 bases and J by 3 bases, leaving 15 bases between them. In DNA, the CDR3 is TGTGCCAGCAGCTTAGCGGGGGGGCGCACGAGTGGGGCCAACGTCCTGACTTTC. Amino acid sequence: CASSLAGGRTSGANVLTF.

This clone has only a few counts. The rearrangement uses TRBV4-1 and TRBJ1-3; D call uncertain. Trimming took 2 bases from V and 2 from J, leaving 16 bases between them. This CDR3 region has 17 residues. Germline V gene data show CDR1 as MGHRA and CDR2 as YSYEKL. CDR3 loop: CASSQNPREVAGNTIYF. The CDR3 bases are TGCGCCAGCAGCCAAAACCCGAGGGAGGTGGCTGGAAACACCATATATTTT.